This T cell receptor (beta chain) was recorded in a study of graft-versus-host responses after intestinal transplantation. Looking at the study overall: Recipients had transplants, and these were multivisceral, liver-intestinal, or isolated intestinal. Anti-thymocyte globulin was used for induction in all recipients, who then took tacrolimus and steroids for roughly 3 years. Study-level findings and limits: In recipient marrow, GvH clones were found, and some appeared first in ileum or blood. Maximum circulating GvH clone levels tracked with early post-transplant HvG decreases.

CDR1 MGHDK and CDR2 SYGVNS come from the germline V gene. There are 11 residues in the CDR3. This clone appeared once. Its specificity is not known. Clones were sequenced by immunoSEQ multiplex PCR, and TCRdb holds only the in-frame ones, with some missing. Of over 80,000 clones in the sample, 90% to 95% were seen once. The chain recombines TRBV25-1 with TRBJ2-5; D is unclear. With the DNA end fitting TRBJ2-7 better, the J assignment may be wrong. The sample here was unstimulated CD4+ T cells sorted from spleen or lymph node cells, taken before transplant. This sequence was found in a human donor who was the organ donor for an intestinal transplant. CDR3 amino acids: CASSSLNEQYF. In DNA form, the CDR3 reads TGTGCCAGCAGTTCCTTGAACGAGCAGTACTTC.